Each of the 23 T cell receptor beta chains below was sequenced from the same sample in a study of CDR3 diversity in severe acne. Each CDR3 protein gets one entry after TCRdb re-called the PCR reads with MiXCR. The data contain fewer than 100,000 distinct CDR3 sequences, 45% to 65% of them singletons. The sequencing input was blood. These receptors were obtained from a male donor in good health, without acne.

As regards this clonotype: The DNA is left out, because the CDR3 cannot be placed on it with certainty; the CDR3 is given as TCRdb lists it. The V call is TRBV20-1, the J call TRBJ1-3; the table gives TRBD1 as D, unverified against the DNA. CDR1 DFQATT and CDR2 SNEGSKA come from the germline V gene (reference sequence). From its first to its last residue, the CDR3 has 21 amino acids. CDR3: CSARIPGQLYGQYFGPGTIYF.

This clonotype is categorized as medium-sized (0.01 to 0.1%). The gene calls are TRBV29-1 and TRBJ2-7; tentative D call: TRBD1 (6 bases). With 4 bases removed from V and 2 bases from J, the gap between germline ends came to 12 bases. Germline V lookup: CDR1 SQVTM, CDR2 ANQGSEA. The CDR3 loop spans 13 amino acids. CDR3 protein: CSVGVGQTYEQYF. The CDR3, as DNA: TGCAGCGTTGGGGTTGGACAGACCTACGAGCAGTACTTC.

This clonotype was counted ten times or more. The rearrangement uses TRBV9 and TRBJ2-7, with D possibly matching TRBD2 (7 bases). The CDR3 is 13 residues long. Deletions cut 7 bases from V and 1 base from J, with 12 bases between. Per germline, CDR1 SGDLS and CDR2 YYNGEE. CDR3 in DNA: TGTGCCAGCGGAGGGGGGGGTTCCTACGAGCAGTACTTC. Amino acid sequence: CASGGGGSYEQYF.

Concerning this clonotype itself: At one end the junction does not follow the germline gene, possibly because of a read error. The chain combines TRBV10-2 with TRBJ2-2; no clear D gene. Looked up from germline, CDR1 is WSHSY and CDR2 is SAAADI. The CDR3 length is 11 residues. The CDR3 loop is CAGSGPGELFF. The CDR3 DNA sequence: TGCGCCGGCAGTGGTCCCGGGGAGCTGTTTTTT.

The chain has TRBV10-3 and TRBJ1-1, with 11 bases identical to TRBD1. The germline V gene has CDR1 ENHRY and CDR2 SYGVKD. The CDR3 spans 14 residues. Losses at the gene ends were 6 bases for V and 8 bases for J; bases not matched to a gene: 8. CDR3 nucleotide sequence: TGTGCCATCAGCCGGGACAGGGGGTCGGTAGAAGCTTTCTTT. Protein: CAISRDRGSVEAFF.

This clonotype was picked up many times. This chain uses TRBV12-3 or TRBV12-4 with TRBJ2-7, with TRBD2 as a possible D gene (6 bases). The CDR3 consists of 14 residues. Between the trimmed V and J ends, which lost 6 bases and 5 bases, there was a span of 17 bases. The DNA for the CDR3 is TGTGCCAGCAGCGACGCGGGACGGGTCAACGAGCAGTACTTC. Its protein is CASSDAGRVNEQYF.

This clonotype was observed many times. V and J are TRBV19 and TRBJ1-5; TRBD1 aligns across 8 bases. The CDR3 length is 14 residues. Looked up from germline, CDR1 is LNHDA and CDR2 is SQIVND (reference sequence). V dropped 6 bases and J dropped 4; count of bases not matched to a gene: 5. The CDR3 nucleotides are TGTGCCAGTAGCCCGGGACAGGCTAATCAGCCCCAGCATTTT. Translating it yields CASSPGQANQPQHF.

This chain uses TRBV6-5 with TRBJ2-1; 8 nucleotides match TRBD1. J gave up 6 bases and V 6 bases, and 13 bases lay outside the gene matches. The CDR3 spans 16 residues. Looked up from germline, CDR1 is MNHEY and CDR2 is SVGAGI. As DNA, the CDR3 is TGTGCCAGCAGCCACCGGGACAGGTACAAACGCAATGAGCAGTTCTTC. As protein: CASSHRDRYKRNEQFF.

This clonotype was recorded many times. The chain employs TRBV7-9 and TRBJ2-7; TRBD2 matches 11 bases. This CDR3 is 16 amino acids long. Germline V gene sequence: CDR1 SEHNR, CDR2 FQNEAQ (reference sequence). With V trimmed by 5 bases and J by 4 bases, 10 bases remained unmatched. Written as DNA, the CDR3 is TGTGCCAGCAGCCCCCGGCCAGGGACTAGCGGTTACGAGCAGTACTTC. It yields the protein CASSPRPGTSGYEQYF.

This chain joins TRBV10-3 and TRBJ2-7, with 14 bases fitting TRBD2. J was trimmed by 6 bases and V by 10 bases; bases with no gene match: 8. Per germline, CDR1 ENHRY and CDR2 SYGVKD. The CDR3 consists of 14 residues. CDR3 in DNA: TGTGCCACGGAGGGGACTAGCGGGAGCGCCGAGCAGTACTTC. Protein: CATEGTSGSAEQYF.

This rearrangement joins TRBV7-8 to TRBJ2-5; possibly TRBD2 for D (6 bases). The germline V gene encodes CDR1 SGHVS and CDR2 FQNEAQ. The CDR3 is made up of 15 amino acids. Trimming cost V 1 base and J 5 bases, with 14 bases left between them. The CDR3 DNA follows: TGTGCCAGCAGCTTAGGCGGGACCCCTGGGGAGACCCAGTACTTC. This sequence encodes CASSLGGTPGETQYF.

The chain employs TRBV24-1 and TRBJ1-4; TRBD1 is a possible D gene (6 bases). The length of the CDR3 is 14 residues. The V gene's germline CDR1 is KGHDR and CDR2 SFDVKD. Deletions cut 4 bases from V and 7 bases from J, with 12 bases between. The DNA for the CDR3 is TGTGCCACCAGTGAAACAGGGACGGGTGAAAAACTGTTTTTT. Its translation: CATSETGTGEKLFF.

Only one count was recorded for this clonotype. The rearrangement joins TRBV24-1 to TRBJ2-7, with D hard to call. The CDR3 length is 13 residues. Trimming removed 7 bases at V and 7 bases at J, with 16 bases between. Germline V lookup: CDR1 KGHDR, CDR2 SFDVKD. CDR3 bases: TGTGCCACCAGGGACGCGGCGTTCGATGAGCAGTACTTC. Its translation: CATRDAAFDEQYF.

The chain links TRBV12-5 to TRBJ2-5; 9 nucleotides match TRBD2. From germline, CDR1 is LGHNT and CDR2 FRNRAP. The CDR3 has 15 residues. The CDR3 nucleotides read TGTGCCAGCAGTTTTGCTGCGGGAGGGCAAGAGACCCAGTACTTC. Translating gives CASSFAAGGQETQYF.

This clonotype was seen repeatedly, ten times or more. The rearrangement uses TRBV5-6 and TRBJ2-7; D remains ambiguous. Germline CDR1 SGHDT, CDR2 YYEEEE. The V end lost 0 bases, the J end lost 3 bases, and 10 bases lay between the germline ends. CDR3 size: 14 residues. CDR3 DNA: TGTGCCAGCAGCTTGGTGGTGGACGGCTACGAGCAGTACTTC. Its protein product is CASSLVVDGYEQYF.

This clonotype was counted only a few times. The chain recombines TRBV20-1 with TRBJ2-6, with unresolved D. This CDR3 has 13 residues. The germline V gene encodes CDR1 DFQATT and CDR2 SNEGSKA (reference sequence). V lost 4 bases to trimming and J lost 2 bases, with 6 bases between them. This chain's CDR3 is CSAMSTGANVLTF. The CDR3, as DNA: TGCAGTGCTATGAGCACTGGGGCCAACGTCCTGACTTTC.

The V call is TRBV2, the J call TRBJ1-1; a weak D match, TRBD1 (5 bases). The CDR3 is 14 residues long. Trimming removed 5 bases from V and 0 bases from J, with 10 bases in between. CDR1 and CDR2 (germline): SNHLY, FYNNEI. The CDR3 region is CASSYRRLNTEAFF. As DNA, the CDR3 is TGTGCCAGCAGTTACAGGAGGCTGAACACTGAAGCTTTCTTT.

In the case of this clonotype: A read error may produce the germline difference seen at one junction end. The chain is built from TRBV10-2 and TRBJ1-2, with D perhaps TRBD1 (6 bases). The germline gives CDR1 WSHSY, CDR2 SAAADI. The CDR3 length is 14 residues. CDR3 loop: CASSRGQSGDGYTF. CDR3 in DNA: TGTGCCAGCAGCCGAGGACAGTCAGGAGATGGCTACACCTTC.

This clonotype was seen repeatedly, ten times or more. This chain links TRBV6-1 with TRBJ1-6; no definite D call. The V end was cut by 8 bases, the J end by 2 bases, with 4 bases between. The CDR3 contains 12 residues. CDR1 is MNHNS, CDR2 SASEGT, per germline. The CDR3 here is CASGAYNSPLHF. The CDR3 DNA reads as TGTGCCAGCGGGGCCTATAATTCACCCCTCCACTTT.

This clonotype was observed at least ten times. The chain links TRBV7-2 to TRBJ1-1; D call uncertain. The CDR3 runs 13 residues. The V gene's germline CDR1 is SGHTA and CDR2 FQGNSA. Trimming pared 6 bases from V and 6 bases from J, leaving 14 bases between. The CDR3 DNA sequence: TGTGCCAGCAGTTCGGCCACACGTTCTGAAGCTTTCTTT. Translated, it gives CASSSATRSEAFF.

The chain has TRBV2 and TRBJ1-5; TRBD1 matches at 12 bases. Per the germline V gene, CDR1 is SNHLY and CDR2 is FYNNEI. V was clipped by 6 bases and J by 5 bases; unmatched bases: 5. There are 15 residues in the CDR3. The CDR3 region is CASSGTGGGDQPQHF. The CDR3, as DNA: TGTGCCAGCAGCGGGACAGGGGGCGGGGATCAGCCCCAGCATTTT.

This clonotype was counted many times. The CDR3 here is CASSYGGLAGIKTDTQYF. The CDR3 nucleotides read TGTGCCAGCAGCTATGGGGGACTAGCGGGAATAAAGACAGATACGCAGTATTTT. The chain couples TRBV11-2 to TRBJ2-3; 13 nucleotides align to TRBD2. Germline V gene data show CDR1 as SGHAT and CDR2 as FQNNGV. V was pared by 4 bases and J by 3 bases, with 10 bases of the junction left unmatched. The CDR3 length is 18 residues.

CDR3 sequence (DNA): TGTGCTAGCCAATCGGGGGGGGGGGGGCAAGAGACCCAGTACTTC. Protein: CASQSGGGGQETQYF. The genes are TRBV12-5 and TRBJ2-5; 8 bases are shared with TRBD2. CDR3 length: 15 amino acids. Germline CDR1 is LGHNT and CDR2 is FRNRAP. V dropped 9 bases and J dropped 2; count of bases not matched to a gene: 11.